This entry lists 31 T cell receptor beta chains sequenced from one sample in a study of T cells in Graves' hyperthyroidism and ophthalmopathy. RNA transcripts were the template for amplifying TCR beta CDR3 regions. The primer set for the first-round RT-PCR of the TCR CDR3 was HTBI. TCRdb itself ran the multiplex PCR reads through MiXCR, one entry per CDR3 protein. The data contain 600,000 or so distinct CDR3 sequences, around 13% of them singletons. The sequenced sample was blood. The source of these receptors is a woman aged 45 to 65 with Graves' ophthalmopathy.

This clonotype has a count of ten or more. The rearrangement joins TRBV24-1 to TRBJ1-2; D unresolved. Germline V gene data show CDR1 as KGHDR and CDR2 as SFDVKD. Trimming took off 3 bases at V and 0 bases at J, with 1 base between the two ends. This CDR3 comprises 12 residues. CDR3 amino acids: CATSDPNYGYTF. The CDR3 DNA follows: TGTGCCACCAGTGATCCTAACTATGGCTACACCTTC.

The sample holds many counts of this clonotype. This rearrangement joins TRBV10-3 to TRBJ2-1, with D perhaps matching TRBD2 (6 bases). Trimming removed 2 bases from V and 0 bases from J, with 8 bases in between. Germline V gene lookup returns CDR1 ENHRY and CDR2 SYGVKD. The CDR3 is 15 amino acids. The CDR3 coding sequence is TGTGCCATCAGTGAGCGGGAGAGCTCCTACAATGAGCAGTTCTTC. Translation: CAISERESSYNEQFF.

The V and J genes are TRBV5-1 and TRBJ1-2; 8 positions agree with TRBD1. This CDR3 has 17 amino acids. V was clipped by 4 bases and J by 4 bases; unmatched bases: 15. The germline V gene encodes CDR1 SGHRS and CDR2 YFSETQ. The DNA of the CDR3 is TGCGCCAGCAGCCAAATCCCGGGACAGGAAGACCTCTATGGCTACACCTTC. It encodes CASSQIPGQEDLYGYTF.

The CDR3 DNA reads as TGCAGTGCTACGACTAATAGAAACACCGGGGAGCTGTTTTTT. Protein: CSATTNRNTGELFF. This chain connects TRBV20-1 to TRBJ2-2; D possibly corresponds to TRBD2 (5 bases). The germline V gene has CDR1 DFQATT and CDR2 SNEGSKA (reference sequence). This CDR3 region has 14 residues. V lost 4 bases and J 2 bases, leaving 11 bases between the germline ends.

This clonotype was picked up many times. The V call is TRBV5-1, the J call TRBJ2-1; TRBD2 matches 8 bases. There are 16 residues in the CDR3. Trimming cost V 0 bases and J 4 bases; bases outside gene matches: 6. Germline V gene sequence: CDR1 SGHRS, CDR2 YFSETQ. CDR3 sequence: CASSLEAAGGYNEQFF. For the CDR3, the DNA is TGCGCCAGCAGCTTGGAGGCGGCGGGAGGTTACAATGAGCAGTTCTTC.

Many counts were recorded for this clonotype. The V and J genes are TRBV7-2 and TRBJ1-2; 7 bases agree with TRBD1. V lost 5 bases, J lost 8 bases, and 8 bases stayed unmatched. CDR1 and CDR2 from the germline V gene are SGHTA and FQGNSA. This CDR3 region has 13 residues. The CDR3 loop reads CASSLTGLGGYTF. CDR3 DNA: TGTGCCAGCAGCCTGACAGGGTTGGGAGGCTACACCTTC.

This clonotype was counted ten times or more. The CDR3 sequence is CASSEVGGTEAFF. Written as DNA, the CDR3 is TGTGCCAGCAGTGAAGTTGGGGGCACTGAAGCTTTCTTT. The chain uses TRBV6-1 and TRBJ1-1; perhaps TRBD1 as D (5 bases). Trimming took off 1 base at V and 4 bases at J, with 7 bases between the two ends. The length of the CDR3 is 13 residues. Per the germline V gene, CDR1 is MNHNS and CDR2 is SASEGT.

This clonotype occurred many times. This chain links TRBV28 with TRBJ1-3; 8 nucleotides agree with TRBD1. The CDR3 sequence is 17 residues long. Germline V gene lookup returns CDR1 MDHEN and CDR2 SYDVKM. V shed 2 bases, J shed 2 bases, and the junction held 8 bases outside the gene matches. In DNA form, the CDR3 reads TGTGCCAGCAGTTTACCTCTCGGGACAGGAGCTGGAAACACCATATATTTT. Translating it yields CASSLPLGTGAGNTIYF.

This clonotype was observed a handful of times. The chain uses TRBV29-1 and TRBJ2-3, with 11 bases that match TRBD2. The junction had 4 bases not matched to a gene; V was cut back by 8 bases and J by 0 bases. CDR1 and CDR2 from the germline V gene are SQVTM and ANQGSEA. CDR3 length equals 14 residues. For the CDR3, the DNA is TGCAGCATAGCGGGAGGGTCTAGCACAGATACGCAGTATTTT. Translating gives CSIAGGSSTDTQYF.

This clonotype was observed at least ten times. The chain links TRBV7-2 to TRBJ2-7; perhaps TRBD2 as D (5 bases). Deletions cut 2 bases from V and 3 bases from J, with 8 bases between. From germline, CDR1 is SGHTA and CDR2 FQGNSA. This CDR3 is built from 13 residues. CDR3 sequence reads: CASSLNRDYEQYF. CDR3 DNA sequence: TGTGCCAGCAGCTTAAACCGGGACTACGAGCAGTACTTC.

This clonotype was picked up many times. The rearrangement links TRBV9 to TRBJ1-2; weak D call: TRBD1 (5 bases). Germline assignment: CDR1 SGDLS and CDR2 YYNGEE. The CDR3 has 17 amino acids. With 0 bases removed from V and 1 base from J, the gap between germline ends came to 16 bases. CDR3 amino acids: CASSVAQRWGSNYGYTF. The CDR3, as DNA: TGTGCCAGCAGCGTAGCCCAGCGGTGGGGGAGTAACTATGGCTACACCTTC.

Many counts were recorded for this clonotype. The rearrangement uses TRBV28 and TRBJ2-7, with a possible D match to TRBD1 (5 bases). With 6 bases removed from V and 6 bases from J, the gap between germline ends came to 12 bases. Germline V CDR1 and CDR2: MDHEN, SYDVKM. CDR3 size: 12 residues. DNA of the CDR3: TGTGCCAGCAGGGTTATGGGGCTCGAGCAGTACTTC. Its translation is CASRVMGLEQYF.

This rearrangement joins TRBV19 to TRBJ1-1; D remains ambiguous. The germline V gene has CDR1 LNHDA and CDR2 SQIVND (reference sequence). The CDR3 extends over 16 amino acids. V lost 5 bases and J 0 bases, leaving 16 bases between the germline ends. The CDR3 loop reads CASSSPRAGVNTEAFF. The CDR3 nucleotides are TGTGCCAGTAGTTCCCCCCGCGCAGGAGTGAACACTGAAGCTTTCTTT.

This clonotype was counted many times. This sequence joins TRBV6-1 and TRBJ2-2, with TRBD1 matching 10 bases. Per germline, CDR1 MNHNS and CDR2 SASEGT. Germline trimming cut 5 bases from V and 4 bases from J; bases unmatched to any gene: 4. This CDR3 comprises 15 residues. CDR3 coding DNA: TGTGCCAGCAGTACCGGGACAGGGGTCACCGGGGAGCTGTTTTTT. It codes for CASSTGTGVTGELFF.

The chain is built from TRBV6-5 and TRBJ1-1, with D perhaps TRBD1 (6 bases). V lost 0 bases and J 8 bases, leaving 10 bases between the germline ends. This CDR3 has 13 amino acids. Germline CDR1 MNHEY, CDR2 SVGAGI. The CDR3 bases are TGTGCCAGCAGTTACTCCCGGACAGCCGAAGCTTTCTTT. This gives the protein CASSYSRTAEAFF.

This clonotype has ten or more counts. CDR3 bases: TGTGCCTTTGGACAGGGGATCTACGAGCAGTACTTC. The encoded protein is CAFGQGIYEQYF. The gene calls are TRBV30 and TRBJ2-7, with 9 bases matching TRBD1. Trimming at V came to 7 bases and at J to 3 bases, leaving 4 bases not matched to a gene. The CDR3 contains 12 residues. Germline V gives CDR1 GTSNPN, CDR2 SVGIG (reference sequence).

Ten or more counts support this clonotype. The chain couples TRBV5-1 to TRBJ2-1; 9 positions agree with TRBD2. This CDR3 has 14 residues. The V segment lost 8 bases and the J segment 9 bases; nucleotides outside the gene matches: 12. Germline lookup yields CDR1 SGHRS and CDR2 YFSETQ. DNA for the CDR3: TGCGCCAGTTTAAAAGCGGGAGGCAATGGTGAGCAGTTCTTC. Encoded protein: CASLKAGGNGEQFF.

The rearrangement joins TRBV7-8 to TRBJ2-3, with 9 bases that match TRBD2. Germline assignment: CDR1 SGHVS and CDR2 FQNEAQ. The CDR3 runs to 18 residues. V lost 6 bases to trimming and J lost 5 bases; unmatched junction nucleotides: 18. The CDR3 protein is CASRANSGGRAGKDTQYF. The DNA for the CDR3 is TGTGCCAGCAGGGCGAATAGCGGCGGGAGGGCCGGTAAAGATACGCAGTATTTT.

This clonotype was seen ten or more times. V gene TRBV20-1 combines with J gene TRBJ2-5; TRBD2 is a possible D gene (5 bases). V was clipped by 4 bases and J by 2 bases, with 11 bases between them. This CDR3 is built from 13 residues. The germline CDR1 and CDR2 sequences are DFQATT and SNEGSKA (reference sequence). The CDR3 DNA reads TGCAGTGCTACGGGGTTGGGGCAAGAGACCCAGTACTTC. It is translated as CSATGLGQETQYF.

This clonotype was counted many times. The chain has TRBV12-3 or TRBV12-4 and TRBJ2-1, with 7 bases that match TRBD2. Trimming removed 4 bases from V and 0 bases from J; junction bases left unmatched: 9. The CDR3 contains 17 residues. The CDR3 sequence: CASSSSGRQSSYNEQFF. CDR3 bases: TGTGCCAGCAGTTCTTCCGGGAGGCAGAGCTCCTACAATGAGCAGTTCTTC.

The chain employs TRBV11-1 and TRBJ2-2, with a weak D call TRBD1 (7 bases). In germline, CDR1 is SGHAT, CDR2 FQDESV (reference sequence). The length of the CDR3 is 16 residues. Trimming cost V 5 bases and J 4 bases, with 17 bases left between them. The CDR3 nucleotides read TGTGCCAGCAGCCCGCGGAGGGGGCCTAGCACCGGGGAGCTGTTTTTT. It specifies CASSPRRGPSTGELFF.

CDR3 sequence reads: CASRGVSGSSDTQYF. The CDR3 DNA sequence: TGTGCCAGCAGGGGGGTAAGCGGGAGCTCAGATACGCAGTATTTT. The chain carries TRBV28 and TRBJ2-3; the match to TRBD2 covers 8 bases. Looked up from germline, CDR1 is MDHEN and CDR2 is SYDVKM. CDR3 length: 15 residues. With 6 bases clipped from V and 4 bases from J, the junction kept 9 bases outside the gene matches.

This clonotype was seen repeatedly, ten times or more. The chain combines TRBV27 with TRBJ2-5; D gene uncertain. The CDR3 is 14 residues long. Trimming pared 1 base from V and 3 bases from J, leaving 9 bases between. Per the germline V gene, CDR1 is MNHEY and CDR2 is SMNVEV (reference sequence). The CDR3 DNA reads TGTGCCAGCAGTTTATTCGGAACTAAAGAGACCCAGTACTTC. Protein: CASSLFGTKETQYF.

This clonotype was seen ten or more times. The chain has TRBV7-9 and TRBJ2-3; 9 bases align to TRBD2. The CDR3 loop spans 17 amino acids. The germline CDR1 and CDR2 sequences are SEHNR and FQNEAQ (reference sequence). Germline trimming cut 1 base from V and 4 bases from J; bases unmatched to any gene: 9. The CDR3 region is CASSLVASGRLADTQYF. The CDR3 coding sequence is TGTGCCAGCAGCTTAGTTGCCAGCGGGAGGTTGGCAGATACGCAGTATTTT.

CDR3 nucleotides: TGTGCCAGCAGTCCAGGACTAGCGGCACGAGAGACCCAGTACTTC. This encodes CASSPGLAARETQYF. The V gene is TRBV6-1, the J gene TRBJ2-5, with TRBD2 identical over 10 bases. In germline, CDR1 is MNHNS, CDR2 SASEGT. The CDR3 is made up of 15 amino acids. The J segment lost 4 bases and the V segment lost 5 bases, leaving 7 bases of the junction unmatched.

The V call is TRBV5-4, the J call TRBJ2-6; either TRBD1 or TRBD2 may supply D (6 bases each). Germline CDR1 is SGHNT and CDR2 is YYREEE (reference sequence). The CDR3 runs to 19 residues. Trimming pared 0 bases from V and 0 bases from J, leaving 16 bases between. The CDR3 loop is CASSLGWGALPSGANVLTF. The CDR3 DNA reads as TGTGCCAGCAGCTTGGGTTGGGGGGCCCTACCCTCTGGGGCCAACGTCCTGACTTTC.

This clonotype was seen at least ten times. The chain couples TRBV11-2 to TRBJ1-4; 11 nucleotides align to TRBD1. With V trimmed by 5 bases and J by 8 bases, 10 bases remained unmatched. The CDR3 consists of 16 residues. Germline CDR1 is SGHAT and CDR2 is FQNNGV. CDR3 in DNA: TGTGCCAGCAGCCTCGACCGGACAGGGGGCGAGGAAAAACTGTTTTTT. Residues: CASSLDRTGGEEKLFF.

This clonotype has ten or more counts. J is TRBJ2-7 and V is TRBV12-3 or TRBV12-4; 7 bases are shared with TRBD2. CDR3 size: 16 residues. Unmatched junction bases numbered 17, after V lost 7 bases and J lost 5 bases. The CDR3 reads CASNASGTQTINEQYF. The CDR3 bases are TGTGCCAGCAATGCGAGCGGGACGCAAACGATAAACGAGCAGTACTTC.

This clonotype was seen many times. The chain joins TRBV28 to TRBJ2-7; TRBD1 is a possible D gene (6 bases). The CDR3 extends over 15 amino acids. CDR1 MDHEN and CDR2 SYDVKM come from the germline V gene. Trimming removed 6 bases from V and 5 bases from J, with 20 bases in between. The chain's CDR3 is CASSPNYRDRDEQYF. As DNA, the CDR3 is TGTGCCAGCAGCCCGAACTACAGGGATCGCGACGAGCAGTACTTC.

In the case of this clonotype: A much larger clonotype is one base distant, so this may be a read error. V gene TRBV20-1 combines with J gene TRBJ2-7; D might be TRBD2 (5 bases). The V end lost 0 bases, the J end lost 3 bases, and 21 bases lay between the germline ends. The CDR3 runs to 17 residues. Germline-derived CDR1 and CDR2 are DFQATT and SNEGSKA (reference sequence). In DNA, the CDR3 is TGCAGTGCTAGAGATTCCCATGGGAGTGGAGGTATCTACGAGCAGTACTTC. This gives the protein CSARDSHGSGGIYEQYF.

This clonotype appeared many times. The chain carries TRBV30 and TRBJ2-4; possible D gene TRBD1, 5 bases. Trimming shortened V by 0 bases and J by 8 bases, and 11 bases separated the two germline ends. This CDR3 is built from 13 residues. Germline loops: CDR1 GTSNPN, CDR2 SVGIG (reference sequence). Here the CDR3 DNA reads TGTGCCTGGAGTGTTGGCAAAGGGGACATTCAGTACTTC. Translation: CAWSVGKGDIQYF.